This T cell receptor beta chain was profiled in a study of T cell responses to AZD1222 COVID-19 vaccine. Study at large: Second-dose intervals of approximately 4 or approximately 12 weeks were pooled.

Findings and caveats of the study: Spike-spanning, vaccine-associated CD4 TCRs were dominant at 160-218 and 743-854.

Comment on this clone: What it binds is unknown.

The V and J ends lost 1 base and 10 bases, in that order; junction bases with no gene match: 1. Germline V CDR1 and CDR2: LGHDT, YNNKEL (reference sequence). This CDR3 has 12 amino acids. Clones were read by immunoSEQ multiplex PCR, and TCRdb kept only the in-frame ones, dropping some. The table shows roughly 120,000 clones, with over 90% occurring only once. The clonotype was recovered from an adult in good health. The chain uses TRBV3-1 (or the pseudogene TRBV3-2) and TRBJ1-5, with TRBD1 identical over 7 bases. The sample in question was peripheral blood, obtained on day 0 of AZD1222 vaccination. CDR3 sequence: CASSQGQGPQHF. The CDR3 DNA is TGTGCCAGCAGCCAAGGACAGGGCCCCCAGCATTTT.